The 4 T cell receptor beta chains listed next were all sequenced from one sample in a study of blood T cell repertoires in COVID-19. Sequencing used immunoSEQ multiplex PCR; TCRdb keeps in-frame clones, though not all of them. The data show around 310,000 clones, 90% seen once. The specimen was peripheral blood. The origin of the receptors is a woman between 35 and 50 years old with COVID-19, enrolled during active disease.

This clone was detected a few times. This rearrangement joins TRBV4-3 to TRBJ2-3, with D perhaps TRBD1 (6 bases). The V end was cut by 4 bases, the J end by 2 bases, with 10 bases between. The CDR3 extends over 14 amino acids. From germline, CDR1 is LGHNA and CDR2 YSLEER. The CDR3 nucleotides are TGCGCCAGCAGCCCAGGACAGAACACAGATACGCAGTATTTT. Translation gives CASSPGQNTDTQYF.

V gene TRBV7-3 combines with J gene TRBJ2-1; TRBD2 aligns across 12 bases. J lost 2 bases, V lost 4 bases, and 6 bases had no gene match. The CDR3 loop spans 17 amino acids. In germline, CDR1 is SGHTA, CDR2 FQGTGA. For the CDR3, the DNA is TGTGCCAGCAGCTCCATGGGACTAGCGGGTACCTACAATGAGCAGTTCTTC. Translating it yields CASSSMGLAGTYNEQFF.

The chain combines TRBV27 with TRBJ1-6; D may be TRBD1 (6 bases). CDR1 is MNHEY, CDR2 SMNVEV, per germline (reference sequence). The ends were cut back, 3 bases at V and 7 bases at J, with 10 bases in the middle. This CDR3 contains 14 residues. The CDR3 coding sequence is TGTGCCAGCAGTTTTTACAGGGCCAATTCACCCCTCCACTTT. Amino acids: CASSFYRANSPLHF.

The chain recombines TRBV6-6 with TRBJ1-2; D remains unclear. Trimming removed 8 bases from V and 6 bases from J, with 19 bases in between. Germline V gene lookup returns CDR1 MNHNY and CDR2 SVGAGI (reference sequence). This CDR3 is 14 amino acids long. This CDR3 is CASSDAGRTHGYTF. CDR3 coding DNA: TGTGCCAGCTCCGACGCGGGCCGAACCCATGGCTACACCTTC.